These 11 T cell receptor beta chains originate from one sample sequenced in a study of T-cell memory formation after mild COVID-19 (TCRdb year 2021). To prepare the library, 5' RACE was applied. Sequencing relied on an Illumina NovaSeq 6000. Through fastp at Q25 and MiXCR, TCRdb rebuilt clones from the public reads, retaining in-frame beta chains. For every CDR3 protein sequence, its rows merge into one entry that carries the most common genes and DNA. Recorded for this sample are over 120,000 distinct CDR3 sequences; about 6.1% of them occurred a single time. Jointly, the top ten make up just over 2% of the sample. Sequenced input: PBMCs or a T cell subset sorted from them (not recorded which). Source of these receptors: an adult woman who had mild COVID-19 (a few samples of this study predate the infection). The sample titles of this study are shuffled in the database, so cell type and time point are left out; the donor was told from shared clones.

The V gene is TRBV3-1, the J gene TRBJ2-5; D remains unclear. V lost 2 bases and J lost 4, with 5 bases in between. The CDR3 is 12 amino acids. Germline-derived CDR1 and CDR2 are LGHDT and YNNKEL (reference sequence). As DNA, the CDR3 is TGTGCCAGCAGCCAAACCGTAGAGACCCAGTACTTC. Translated: CASSQTVETQYF.

This clonotype was recorded at least ten times. The rearrangement uses TRBV5-1 and TRBJ2-3; 7 bases are a match to TRBD1. The V gene's germline CDR1 is SGHRS and CDR2 YFSETQ. This CDR3 region has 16 residues. V dropped 5 bases and J dropped 4; count of bases not matched to a gene: 13. In DNA form, the CDR3 reads TGCGCCAGCAGTCAACCCAGACAGGGATTGGCAGATACGCAGTATTTT. It translates to CASSQPRQGLADTQYF.

This chain uses TRBV5-1 with TRBJ2-3; TRBD1 agrees at 7 bases. This CDR3 has 15 amino acids. J gave up 4 bases and V 5 bases, and 10 bases lay outside the gene matches. Per the germline V gene, CDR1 is SGHRS and CDR2 is YFSETQ. In DNA form, the CDR3 reads TGCGCCAGCAGGACAGGGCCCCCCTCGGCAGATACGCAGTATTTT. It specifies CASRTGPPSADTQYF.

In this sample, this clonotype turned up many times. This chain joins TRBV5-1 and TRBJ2-6; D ambiguous. CDR1 SGHRS and CDR2 YFSETQ come from the germline V gene. This CDR3 spans 15 amino acids. V was cut by 3 bases and J by 1 base, with 8 bases left in between. CDR3 protein: CASSSQYSGANVLTF. CDR3 DNA sequence: TGCGCCAGCAGCTCCCAGTATTCTGGGGCCAACGTCCTGACTTTC.

This clonotype was observed many times. The genes are TRBV24-1 and TRBJ2-5, with 7 nucleotides matching TRBD1. The germline V gene encodes CDR1 KGHDR and CDR2 SFDVKD. V trimming: 2 bases; J trimming: 7 bases; junction bases outside the gene matches: 9. The CDR3 length is 15 residues. For the CDR3, the DNA is TGTGCCACCAGTGATTGGAGACAGGGTCACGGGACCCAGTACTTC. As protein: CATSDWRQGHGTQYF.

This clonotype was seen repeatedly, ten times or more. The V call is TRBV10-3, the J call TRBJ2-7, with 7 positions matching TRBD1. Germline CDR1 ENHRY, CDR2 SYGVKD. The CDR3 consists of 16 residues. V shed 2 bases, J shed 2 bases, and the junction held 9 bases outside the gene matches. The CDR3 spells CAISEAGTAKAYEQYF. CDR3 coding DNA: TGTGCCATCAGTGAGGCAGGGACAGCCAAGGCCTACGAGCAGTACTTC.

V is TRBV10-3 and J is TRBJ2-7, with 7 bases matching TRBD1. The trim removed 6 bases at V and 4 bases at J, leaving 3 bases unmatched. This CDR3 region has 12 residues. The V gene's germline CDR1 is ENHRY and CDR2 SYGVKD. CDR3 nucleotides: TGTGCCATCAGAACGACAGGGTACGAGCAGTACTTC. Translated: CAIRTTGYEQYF.

Many counts were recorded for this clonotype. This chain connects TRBV27 to TRBJ1-3; 7 bases are shared with TRBD1. The CDR3 has 16 residues. V lost 4 bases to trimming and J lost 0 bases; unmatched junction nucleotides: 6. Germline loops: CDR1 MNHEY, CDR2 SMNVEV (reference sequence). The CDR3 sequence is CASSSTGAFSGNTIYF. CDR3 bases: TGTGCCAGCAGTTCCACAGGGGCCTTCTCTGGAAACACCATATATTTT.

This clonotype was seen ten or more times. This chain joins TRBV29-1 and TRBJ2-1, with D possibly called TRBD1 or TRBD2 (5 bases each). Germline values: CDR1 SQVTM, CDR2 ANQGSEA. Trimming pared 4 bases from V and 7 bases from J, leaving 17 bases between. CDR3 size: 14 residues. The CDR3 is CSVGGPILDNEQFF. CDR3 DNA: TGCAGCGTTGGGGGACCCATTTTGGATAATGAGCAGTTCTTC.

This clonotype was recorded at least ten times. The chain carries TRBV18 and TRBJ1-6, with D perhaps TRBD1 (6 bases). V was trimmed by 3 bases and J by 7 bases, leaving 10 bases between them. The CDR3 sequence is 14 residues long. The germline gives CDR1 KGHSH, CDR2 LQKENI. CDR3 bases: TGTGCCAGCTCACCGGACAGAAAGAATTCACCCCTCCACTTT. It encodes CASSPDRKNSPLHF.

There are many counts of this clonotype. This chain connects TRBV5-1 to TRBJ2-5, with 8 bases lining up with TRBD1. The V and J ends lost 2 bases and 4 bases, in that order; junction bases with no gene match: 4. Germline V gene data show CDR1 as SGHRS and CDR2 as YFSETQ. The CDR3 length is 14 residues. CDR3: CASSFGQGTETQYF. CDR3 bases: TGCGCCAGCAGCTTCGGACAGGGCACAGAGACCCAGTACTTC.